This TCR beta chain was identified during a study of cytomegalovirus exposure and HLA in healthy donors. V shed 4 bases and J 0 bases; nucleotides not matched to a gene: 2. This CDR3 has 15 residues. Per the germline V gene, CDR1 is MGHRA and CDR2 is YSYEKL. This clone was found a few times. The PCR made use of 60 Vbeta and 13 Jbeta primers. Methods used by the authors: Counted up in a later analysis, unique TCR beta chains came to 65 million to 100 million, with around 9.9 million shared. The data were produced by immunoSEQ multiplex PCR, yet TCRdb's version contains in-frame clones alone and is incomplete. The V and J calls and the clone size are those of that table, but D and trimming were determined from the DNA. The sample holds tens of thousands of clones, 35% to 50% seen once.

This receptor was taken from a woman aged 45-65 years in good health and CMV-seronegative. Material for sequencing was PBMCs. The chain is built from TRBV4-1 and TRBJ2-3, with 9 bases identical to TRBD1. The CDR3 DNA sequence: TGCGCCAGCAGCCTACAGGGGGCCAGCACAGATACGCAGTATTTT. This encodes CASSLQGASTDTQYF.